Presented here are 21 T cell receptor beta chains from one specimen sequenced in a study of brain T cells in children with intractable seizures. Produced via immunoSEQ multiplex PCR; TCRdb's table is partial and in-frame only. The profile shows around 340,000 clones, 93% of them singletons. Regarding time point: blood from clinic visit 5 months post-surgery; TSC patient then seizure free. This material consisted of peripheral blood, taken about 5 months after surgery. The source of these receptors is a boy younger than two with tuberous sclerosis and intractable seizures.

The chain uses TRBV5-5 and TRBJ2-6; no definite D call. In germline, CDR1 is SGHKS, CDR2 YYEKEE (reference sequence). The CDR3 loop spans 18 amino acids. V gave up 4 bases and J gave up 0 bases, with 17 bases separating them. Here the CDR3 DNA reads TGTGCCAGCAGCCCGGAAGCTCCATTTAGCTCTGGGGCCAACGTCCTGACTTTC. Protein: CASSPEAPFSSGANVLTF.

V usage is TRBV20-1 and J usage is TRBJ1-1; no reliable D call. Germline V gives CDR1 DFQATT, CDR2 SNEGSKA (reference sequence). The CDR3 runs 13 residues. Trimming shortened V by 3 bases and J by 3 bases, and 11 bases separated the two germline ends. CDR3 residues: CSASDGGDTEAFF. CDR3 nucleotides: TGCAGTGCTAGTGACGGAGGAGACACTGAAGCTTTCTTT.

The chain couples TRBV4-1 to TRBJ1-4, with a weak D call TRBD1 (5 bases). From germline, CDR1 is MGHRA and CDR2 YSYEKL. This CDR3 contains 16 residues. V was trimmed by 1 base and J by 8 bases, leaving 17 bases between them. This CDR3 reads CASSQGRGRRDEKLFF. The DNA of the CDR3 is TGCGCCAGCAGCCAAGGAAGAGGCCGGCGGGACGAAAAACTGTTTTTT.

The chain recombines TRBV19 with TRBJ2-2; D is perhaps TRBD1 (6 bases). The germline V gene has CDR1 LNHDA and CDR2 SQIVND (reference sequence). This CDR3 has 13 amino acids. Trimming stripped 0 bases from V and 7 bases from J, with 6 bases between. CDR3 in amino acids: CASSIEGGGELFF. The DNA for the CDR3 is TGTGCCAGTAGTATAGAAGGGGGCGGGGAGCTGTTTTTT.

This chain connects TRBV5-6 to TRBJ1-1; D perhaps matches TRBD1 (6 bases). The CDR3 runs to 18 residues. Per the germline V gene, CDR1 is SGHDT and CDR2 is YYEEEE. Trimming cost V 0 bases and J 3 bases, with 21 bases left between them. For the CDR3, the DNA is TGTGCCAGCAGCTTGGCCAAAAAAGACAGGCCTTGGGACACTGAAGCTTTCTTT. Translation: CASSLAKKDRPWDTEAFF.

J is TRBJ1-1 and V is TRBV7-9, with D unclear. There are 15 residues in the CDR3. The germline V and J ends were trimmed by 1 base and 1 base, with 10 bases remaining between them. Germline values: CDR1 SEHNR, CDR2 FQNEAQ (reference sequence). CDR3 sequence reads: CASSLETGKNTEAFF. In DNA, the CDR3 is TGTGCCAGCAGCTTAGAAACCGGGAAGAACACTGAAGCTTTCTTT. Full variable domain (outside the CDR3, taken from reference TRBV7-9 and TRBJ1-1): DTGVSQNPRHKITKRGQNVTFRCDPISEHNRLYWYRQTLGQGPEFLTYFQNEAQLEKSRLLSDRFSAERPKGSFSTLEIQRTEQGDSAMYLCASSLETGKNTEAFFGQGTRLTVV.

The V call is TRBV4-2, the J call TRBJ2-7, with no clear D. V was trimmed by 0 bases and J by 1 base, leaving 13 bases between them. The germline gives CDR1 LGHNA, CDR2 YNFKEQ. This CDR3 has 16 amino acids. This CDR3 is CASSQDRITDSYEQYF. CDR3 in DNA: TGTGCCAGCAGCCAAGATAGAATAACAGATTCCTACGAGCAGTACTTC.

The chain combines TRBV5-1 with TRBJ2-1; 10 bases are shared with TRBD2. This CDR3 is built from 15 residues. Germline trimming cut 5 bases from V and 2 bases from J; bases unmatched to any gene: 4. Germline V gene sequence: CDR1 SGHRS, CDR2 YFSETQ. Written as DNA, the CDR3 is TGCGCCAGCAGTAATAGCGGGGGGACCTACAATGAGCAGTTCTTC. It codes for CASSNSGGTYNEQFF.

J is TRBJ1-1 and V is TRBV5-6; no reliable D call. Per the germline V gene, CDR1 is SGHDT and CDR2 is YYEEEE. The V end lost 1 base, the J end lost 1 base, and 14 bases lay between the germline ends. The CDR3 runs 16 residues. CDR3 nucleotide sequence: TGTGCCAGCAGCTTGATAGGGAACGGAGCGAACACTGAAGCTTTCTTT. Its translation is CASSLIGNGANTEAFF.

The gene calls are TRBV4-1 and TRBJ1-2; no definite D call. The V gene lost 0 bases and the J gene lost 4 bases, with 21 bases spanning the gap. CDR3 length: 18 amino acids. Germline lookup yields CDR1 MGHRA and CDR2 YSYEKL. The CDR3 region has the DNA TGCGCCAGCAGCCAAGAGCTCCCTTTGTACTTTTCCAGCTATGGCTACACCTTC. It encodes CASSQELPLYFSSYGYTF.

This clone showed up just a few times. This chain uses TRBV5-6 with TRBJ1-5; 8 bases line up with TRBD1. Germline CDR1 and CDR2: SGHDT and YYEEEE. Trimming cost V 5 bases and J 7 bases; bases outside gene matches: 2. The CDR3 length is 12 residues. The CDR3, as DNA: TGTGCCAGCAGTCAGGGGGCCCAGCCCCAGCATTTT. Protein sequence: CASSQGAQPQHF.

This sequence joins TRBV28 and TRBJ2-1; D remains ambiguous. This CDR3 region has 15 residues. Germline values: CDR1 MDHEN, CDR2 SYDVKM. V was cut by 7 bases and J by 0 bases, with 13 bases left in between. CDR3 sequence reads: CASTTRVFSYNEQFF. The CDR3, as DNA: TGTGCCAGCACCACGAGAGTATTCTCCTACAATGAGCAGTTCTTC.

This chain connects TRBV4-1 to TRBJ2-6; D may be TRBD2 (5 bases). The CDR3 runs to 18 residues. CDR1 and CDR2 from the germline V gene are MGHRA and YSYEKL. V was pared by 0 bases and J by 0 bases, with 12 bases between. CDR3 bases: TGCGCCAGCAGCCAAGATGTTCGGAGGACCTCTGGGGCCAACGTCCTGACTTTC. Its translation: CASSQDVRRTSGANVLTF.

The chain couples TRBV24-1 to TRBJ2-1; D ambiguous. This CDR3 region has 16 residues. V gave up 4 bases and J gave up 10 bases, with 22 bases separating them. The V gene's germline CDR1 is KGHDR and CDR2 SFDVKD. CDR3 DNA: TGTGCCACCAGTGACGCATCAGGCCCCGCATTAGGAGAGCAGTTCTTC. Its translation: CATSDASGPALGEQFF.

The genes are TRBV7-2 and TRBJ1-1; tentatively, D is TRBD1 (5 bases). CDR1 is SGHTA, CDR2 FQGNSA, per germline. Trimming cost V 2 bases and J 6 bases, with 16 bases left between them. This CDR3 comprises 15 residues. The CDR3 sequence is CASSLYPGRVAEAFF. CDR3 sequence (DNA): TGTGCCAGCAGCTTATACCCAGGGCGGGTTGCTGAAGCTTTCTTT. The variable domain in full, completed from reference TRBV7-2 and TRBJ1-1, reads GAGVSQSPSNKVTEKGKDVELRCDPISGHTALYWYRQSLGQGLEFLIYFQGNSAPDKSGLPSDRFSAERTGGSVSTLTIQRTQQEDSAVYLCASSLYPGRVAEAFFGQGTRLTVV.

CDR3 amino acids: CAWSADRGNYEQYF. The CDR3 nucleotides read TGTGCCTGGAGCGCGGACAGGGGGAACTACGAGCAGTACTTC. The genes are TRBV30 and TRBJ2-7; 10 nucleotides line up with TRBD1. This CDR3 has 14 residues. Germline assignment: CDR1 GTSNPN and CDR2 SVGIG (reference sequence). V lost 3 bases to trimming and J lost 3 bases; unmatched junction nucleotides: 5.

The genes are TRBV2 and TRBJ2-3, with 7 bases lining up with TRBD1. V lost 7 bases, J lost 2 bases, and 6 bases stayed unmatched. CDR3 length: 14 residues. The V gene's germline CDR1 is SNHLY and CDR2 FYNNEI. CDR3 in amino acids: CASKTGTATDTQYF. The CDR3 DNA follows: TGTGCCAGCAAGACAGGGACAGCCACAGATACGCAGTATTTT. The variable domain in full, with the rest retrieved from reference TRBV2 and TRBJ2-3, is EPEVTQTPSHQVTQMGQEVILRCVPISNHLYFYWYRQILGQKVEFLVSFYNNEISEKSEIFDDQFSVERPDGSNFTLKIRSTKLEDSAMYFCASKTGTATDTQYFGPGTRLTVL.

This clone was recorded once. This rearrangement joins TRBV19 to TRBJ2-7, with 10 bases matching TRBD2. Germline V gene sequence: CDR1 LNHDA, CDR2 SQIVND (reference sequence). This CDR3 is 15 amino acids long. V lost 7 bases to trimming and J lost 7 bases; unmatched junction nucleotides: 13. Here the CDR3 DNA reads TGTGCCAGTACGCCCGGGACTAGCGACCTGGGAGAGCAGTACTTC. Translation gives CASTPGTSDLGEQYF.

This chain joins TRBV6-5 and TRBJ1-1; D possibly corresponds to TRBD1 (6 bases). CDR3 length: 14 amino acids. CDR1 is MNHEY, CDR2 SVGAGI, per germline. The CDR3 DNA reads TGTCGCACAGGGCGCATCATGAGGGGTACTGAAGCTTTCTTT. This encodes CRTGRIMRGTEAFF.

CDR3 nucleotides: TGTGCCAGCAGCTTGGGACTCTTGAACACTGAAGCTTTCTTT. Translating it yields CASSLGLLNTEAFF. V is TRBV5-4 and J is TRBJ1-1; D is uncertain. CDR1 and CDR2 (germline): SGHNT, YYREEE (reference sequence). This CDR3 contains 14 residues. Between the trimmed V and J ends, which lost 0 bases and 0 bases, there was a span of 6 bases.

This clone was seen a single time. The V gene is TRBV29-1, the J gene TRBJ2-7; 12 bases are a match to TRBD2. The V segment lost 5 bases and the J segment 5 bases; nucleotides outside the gene matches: 13. This CDR3 has 16 residues. The V gene's germline CDR1 is SQVTM and CDR2 ANQGSEA. CDR3 sequence: CSVRGASGRVMHEQYF. CDR3 nucleotides: TGCAGCGTTCGGGGGGCTAGCGGGAGGGTAATGCACGAGCAGTACTTC.